The 5 T cell receptor beta chains below all came from one sample that was sequenced in a study of control samples from healthy donors and cancer patients. Produced via immunoSEQ multiplex PCR; TCRdb's table is partial and in-frame only. The sample records around 130,000 clones, about 93% being singletons. Specimen: blood. All receptors come from a man between 18 and 35 years old in good health.

The chain employs TRBV6-5 and TRBJ1-2; D possibly corresponds to TRBD1 (5 bases). The CDR3 sequence is 11 residues long. V was shortened by 7 bases and J by 4 bases, with 7 bases between the two germline ends. The germline CDR1 and CDR2 sequences are MNHEY and SVGAGI. CDR3 nucleotide sequence: TGTGCCAGCATTGGGGGCTATGGCTACACCTTC. It encodes CASIGGYGYTF.

The chain employs TRBV7-2 and TRBJ2-7; 10 bases align to TRBD2. The CDR3 has 15 amino acids. CDR1 and CDR2 (germline): SGHTA, FQGNSA. The junction had 6 bases not matched to a gene; V was cut back by 5 bases and J by 2 bases. This CDR3 reads CASSRTSGDPYEQYF. CDR3 nucleotides: TGTGCCAGCAGCCGCACTAGCGGGGATCCCTACGAGCAGTACTTC.

The chain combines TRBV7-9 with TRBJ2-1; no firm D call. This CDR3 comprises 13 residues. The germline V gene has CDR1 SEHNR and CDR2 FQNEAQ (reference sequence). Trimming stripped 5 bases from V and 7 bases from J, with 12 bases between. CDR3 in DNA: TGTGCCAGCAGCCCCAAGATGGGGAATGAGCAGTTCTTC. This translates into CASSPKMGNEQFF.

V and J are TRBV19 and TRBJ2-3, with TRBD2 matching over 8 bases. V dropped 5 bases and J dropped 4; count of bases not matched to a gene: 5. This CDR3 contains 14 residues. Germline CDR1 reads LNHDA; CDR2 reads SQIVND (reference sequence). The CDR3 DNA follows: TGTGCCAGTAGTCCCGGGGGGGCCCCAGATACGCAGTATTTT. Protein sequence: CASSPGGAPDTQYF.

This chain uses TRBV6-5 with TRBJ1-2, with D uncertain. Trimming took 4 bases from V and 1 from J, leaving 7 bases between them. Germline V gene lookup returns CDR1 MNHEY and CDR2 SVGAGI. CDR3 size: 13 residues. The DNA for the CDR3 is TGTGCCAGCAGTTTTGGCAGTAACTATGGCTACACCTTC. Protein: CASSFGSNYGYTF.